A selection of T cell receptor beta chains follows, all from one sample in a study of blood T cell repertoires in COVID-19. Profiled with immunoSEQ multiplex PCR; TCRdb holds only in-frame clones, not every one. The top ten clones hold approximately 2.6% of a sample with approximately 170,000 clones, 84% of them seen once. The specimen sequenced was peripheral blood. Source of these receptors: a human donor with acute or convalescent COVID-19. The donor label of this sample is uncertain. The CDR3 runs from the conserved cysteine through the conserved F or W. Each record gives: D gene, J gene, V gene, clone size, CDR3 length, CDR3 protein, CDR3 DNA. A D gene is named only where the DNA matches it firmly. Part of the rows lack a size; the others show once, few, many or a class for expanded clones.

- | TRBJ1-5 | TRBV3-1/TRBV3-2 | - | 18 | CASSQEGGSLAGNQPQHF | TGTGCCAGCAGCCAAGAGGGTGGCAGCCTAGCGGGCAATCAGCCCCAGCATTTT
- | TRBJ2-5 | TRBV7-2 | - | 15 | CASARTGTPGETQYF | TGTGCCAGCGCCAGAACCGGGACACCGGGGGAGACCCAGTACTTC
TRBD2 | TRBJ2-7 | TRBV6-4 | - | 17 | CASSGLAGDPSLREQYF | TGTGCCAGCAGCGGACTAGCGGGGGACCCCTCCCTCCGTGAGCAGTACTTC
TRBD1 | TRBJ2-3 | TRBV2 | few | 14 | CASSYTGGRNTQYF | TGTGCCAGCAGTTACACAGGGGGTAGGAATACGCAGTATTTT
- | TRBJ1-6 | TRBV3-1/TRBV3-2 | - | 17 | CASSPHRGGISNSPLHF | TGTGCCAGCAGCCCCCATAGAGGGGGAATCAGTAATTCACCCCTCCACTTT
TRBD1 | TRBJ2-7 | TRBV6-5 | once | 14 | CASSTGTGPYEQYF | TGTGCCAGCAGCACCGGGACAGGACCCTACGAGCAGTACTTC
- | TRBJ2-2 | TRBV18 | once | 16 | CASSPREARVEGELFF | TGTGCCAGCTCACCACGAGAGGCGAGGGTGGAGGGGGAGCTGTTTTTT
- | TRBJ1-1 | TRBV3-1/TRBV3-2 | - | 12 | CASSRRDTEAFF | TGTGCCAGCAGCCGCCGGGACACTGAAGCTTTCTTT
TRBD1 | TRBJ2-7 | TRBV5-6 | few | 15 | CASSLSRRGLHEQYF | TGTGCCAGCAGCTTAAGCCGCAGGGGGTTACACGAGCAGTACTTC
- | TRBJ2-1 | TRBV7-3 | - | 15 | CASSRPGAKYNEQFF | TGTGCCAGCAGTCGCCCAGGGGCAAAATACAATGAGCAGTTCTTC
TRBD1 | TRBJ1-3 | TRBV5-1 | - | 13 | CASSPGQGHTIYF | TGCGCCAGCAGCCCCGGACAGGGCCACACCATATATTTT
- | TRBJ2-7 | TRBV7-3 | - | 13 | CASSLSTAQEQYF | TGCGCCAGCAGCTTATCGACAGCGCAGGAGCAGTACTTC
TRBD1 | TRBJ1-6 | TRBV9 | - | 15 | CASSVEGQVNSPLHF | TGTGCCAGCAGCGTAGAAGGACAGGTGAATTCACCCCTCCACTTT
- | TRBJ2-1 | TRBV11-3 | - | 14 | CASSVRGTSNEQFF | TGTGCCAGCAGCGTAAGGGGTACGTCCAATGAGCAGTTCTTC
TRBD1 | TRBJ1-2 | TRBV5-1 | - | 12 | CASSQGGQGYTF | TGCGCCAGCAGCCAGGGGGGTCAGGGCTACACCTTC
TRBD1 | TRBJ2-7 | TRBV5-8 | - | 15 | CASSFAGTATYEQYF | TGTGCCAGCAGCTTCGCCGGGACAGCGACCTACGAGCAGTACTTC
- | TRBJ1-3 | TRBV3-1/TRBV3-2 | - | 17 | CASSQDIPNRVRDTIYF | TGTGCCAGCAGCCAAGATATCCCCAACAGGGTCAGGGACACCATATATTTT
TRBD1 | TRBJ2-2 | TRBV5-1 | - | 15 | CASNSRDSNTGELFF | TGCGCCAGCAATTCCCGGGACAGCAACACCGGGGAGCTGTTTTTT
TRBD2 | TRBJ2-1 | TRBV27 | - | 15 | CASSPPGLAGAGQFF | TGTGCCAGCAGTCCTCCGGGACTAGCGGGAGCGGGGCAGTTCTTC
- | TRBJ2-1 | TRBV5-1 | - | 12 | CATSLLDGEQFF | TGCGCCACCTCTTTACTAGACGGTGAGCAGTTCTTC
- | TRBJ1-2 | TRBV3-1/TRBV3-2 | once | 12 | CASSQLSSIYTF | TGTGCCAGCAGCCAACTTTCCTCTATTTACACCTTC
TRBD2 | TRBJ2-7 | TRBV5-4 | few | 14 | CASSPGLAAYEQYF | TGTGCCAGCAGCCCCGGACTAGCGGCCTACGAGCAGTACTTC
- | TRBJ1-6 | TRBV7-2 | - | 13 | CASSLNGDSPLHF | TGTGCCAGCAGCTTAAACGGAGACTCACCCCTCCACTTT
- | TRBJ2-7 | TRBV7-3 | - | 13 | CASSFDTLGEQYF | TGTGCCAGCAGCTTCGACACTCTGGGTGAGCAGTACTTC
TRBD2 | TRBJ2-1 | TRBV27 | - | 14 | CASTAGVSYNEQFF | TGTGCCAGCACCGCGGGAGTGTCCTACAATGAGCAGTTCTTC
- | TRBJ2-1 | TRBV15 | - | 14 | CATGGETSYNEQFF | TGTGCCACGGGGGGAGAGACTAGCTACAATGAGCAGTTCTTC
TRBD1 | TRBJ1-3 | TRBV28 | - | 16 | CASSPTGTGAGNTIYF | TGTGCCAGCAGCCCCACCGGGACAGGGGCTGGAAACACCATATATTTT
- | TRBJ2-7 | TRBV7-8 | - | 14 | CASSLGRAPYEQYF | TGTGCCAGCAGCTTAGGCAGGGCACCATACGAGCAGTACTTC
TRBD1 | TRBJ1-2 | TRBV5-1 | - | 14 | CASSPGQPNYGYTF | TGCGCCAGCAGCCCGGGACAGCCAAACTATGGCTACACCTTC
- | TRBJ2-1 | TRBV7-6 | - | 15 | CASSLTAGTYNEQFF | TGTGCCAGCAGCTTAACCGCGGGGACCTACAATGAGCAGTTCTTC
- | TRBJ1-5 | TRBV7-9 | - | 15 | CASSFASGGNQPQHF | TGTGCCAGCAGCTTCGCAAGCGGGGGCAATCAGCCCCAGCATTTT
- | TRBJ2-1 | TRBV7-8 | - | 13 | CASSLGLYNEQFF | TGTGCCAGCAGCTTAGGGCTCTACAATGAGCAGTTCTTC
TRBD2 | TRBJ2-4 | TRBV29-1 | - | 15 | CSVARIAGGSDIQYF | TGCAGCGTTGCCCGGATAGCGGGGGGATCAGACATTCAGTACTTC
- | TRBJ2-3 | TRBV3-1/TRBV3-2 | - | 15 | CASSQEGVSTDTQYF | TGTGCCAGCAGCCAAGAAGGGGTAAGCACAGATACGCAGTATTTT
TRBD1 | TRBJ2-5 | TRBV6-6 | - | 15 | CASSAQGALRETQYF | TGTGCCAGCAGTGCTCAGGGGGCGTTGCGGGAGACCCAGTACTTC
- | TRBJ1-2 | TRBV21-1 | - | 13 | CASSKGKTYGYTF | TGTGCCAGCAGCAAAGGTAAGACTTATGGCTACACCTTC
- | TRBJ1-2 | TRBV7-9 | few | 13 | CASRFHFRDTSTF | TGTGCCAGCAGGTTCCATTTCCGGGACACCTCCACCTTC
- | TRBJ2-3 | TRBV5-6 | - | 16 | CASSSSSRSAVDTQYF | TGTGCCAGCAGCTCCAGTTCGAGGTCGGCGGTAGATACGCAGTATTTT
- | TRBJ2-7 | TRBV12-3/TRBV12-4 | - | 12 | CASSLGQYEQYF | TGTGCCAGCAGTCTCGGACAGTACGAGCAGTACTTC
TRBD1 | TRBJ2-3 | TRBV19 | - | 16 | CASSITGTAFTDTQYF | TGTGCCAGTAGTATTACCGGGACAGCCTTCACAGATACGCAGTATTTT
- | TRBJ1-1 | TRBV12-3/TRBV12-4 | - | 12 | CASSPGDTEAFF | TGTGCCAGCAGTCCCGGGGACACTGAAGCTTTCTTT
TRBD2 | TRBJ2-2 | TRBV5-6 | - | 16 | CASSPHSTSGLGELFF | TGTGCCAGCAGCCCTCACTCGACTAGCGGCCTCGGGGAGCTGTTTTTT
- | TRBJ1-3 | TRBV19 | - | 16 | CASSAPGQASGNTIYF | TGTGCCAGTAGTGCTCCGGGACAAGCATCTGGAAACACCATATATTTT
TRBD1 | TRBJ1-2 | TRBV27 | - | 17 | CASSSYSRPGQVYGYTF | TGTGCCAGCAGTTCCTACTCGAGACCGGGACAGGTTTATGGCTACACCTTC
- | TRBJ1-2 | TRBV30 | - | 13 | CAWRPGGVGGYTF | TGTGCCTGGAGGCCGGGAGGGGTTGGGGGCTACACCTTC
TRBD2 | TRBJ2-3 | TRBV27 | - | 17 | CASSLTGLAGERDTQYF | TGTGCCAGCAGTTTAACAGGACTAGCGGGAGAGAGAGATACGCAGTATTTT